The 8 T cell receptor beta chains below were found in one sample sequenced in a study of control samples from healthy donors and cancer patients. The table came from immunoSEQ multiplex PCR; TCRdb's copy has only in-frame clones and leaves some out. Of some 130,000 clones listed, roughly 91% are singletons. The source material was PBMCs. These receptors were obtained from a man in his fifties with head and neck cancer.

The rearrangement joins TRBV14 to TRBJ2-3, with D unresolved. V was pared by 4 bases and J by 5 bases, with 10 bases between. The germline CDR1 and CDR2 sequences are SGHDN and FVKESK. The CDR3 runs 13 residues. CDR3 sequence reads: CASSLDPLDTQYF. For the CDR3, the DNA is TGTGCCAGCAGCCTAGACCCCTTAGATACGCAGTATTTT.

The rearrangement joins TRBV19 to TRBJ2-3; the match to TRBD1 covers 9 bases. The germline CDR1 and CDR2 sequences are LNHDA and SQIVND (reference sequence). There are 18 residues in the CDR3. The trim removed 2 bases at V and 1 base at J, leaving 10 bases unmatched. The CDR3 loop reads CASSIKGTGWWGTDTQYF. As DNA, the CDR3 is TGTGCCAGTAGTATAAAGGGGACAGGGTGGTGGGGCACAGATACGCAGTATTTT.

This chain links TRBV5-1 with TRBJ2-3; TRBD2 might be the D (6 bases). From germline, CDR1 is SGHRS and CDR2 YFSETQ. The CDR3 runs to 15 residues. Trimming stripped 7 bases from V and 0 bases from J, with 15 bases between. The CDR3 here is CASQRLGGSTDTQYF. CDR3 bases: TGCGCCAGCCAGCGACTGGGGGGTAGCACAGATACGCAGTATTTT. Together with reference TRBV5-1 and TRBJ2-3, the CDR3 gives the full variable domain: KAGVTQTPRYLIKTRGQQVTLSCSPISGHRSVSWYQQTPGQGLQFLFEYFSETQRNKGNFPGRFSGRQFSNSRSEMNVSTLELGDSALYLCASQRLGGSTDTQYFGPGTRLTVL.

The chain joins TRBV19 to TRBJ1-2; TRBD1 matches at 8 bases. Germline-derived CDR1 and CDR2 are LNHDA and SQIVND (reference sequence). This CDR3 is built from 15 residues. The ends lost 3 bases at V and 4 bases at J; junction bases unmatched: 7. The CDR3 DNA sequence: TGTGCCAGTAGTATGGCAGGGGGCTGGGGCTATGGCTACACCTTC. It yields the protein CASSMAGGWGYGYTF. Full variable domain (rest looked up from reference TRBV19 and TRBJ1-2): DGGITQSPKYLFRKEGQNVTLSCEQNLNHDAMYWYRQDPGQGLRLIYYSQIVNDFQKGDIAEGYSVSREKKESFPLTVTSAQKNPTAFYLCASSMAGGWGYGYTFGSGTRLTVV.

The rearrangement uses TRBV5-1 and TRBJ2-5; D possibly corresponds to TRBD1 (6 bases). The CDR3 runs to 15 residues. V gave up 0 bases and J gave up 1 base, with 10 bases separating them. Per germline, CDR1 SGHRS and CDR2 YFSETQ. The CDR3 loop is CASSLGGGTQETQYF. DNA of the CDR3: TGCGCCAGCAGCTTGGGAGGGGGTACCCAAGAGACCCAGTACTTC.

The rearrangement joins TRBV5-4 to TRBJ1-2; D gene ambiguous. Germline CDR1 is SGHNT and CDR2 is YYREEE (reference sequence). The CDR3 has 14 residues. Trimming stripped 4 bases from V and 4 bases from J, with 14 bases between. The CDR3 nucleotides are TGTGCCAGCAGCCCCGAGAGGGTGACCTATGGCTACACCTTC. This gives the protein CASSPERVTYGYTF.

V and J are TRBV20-1 and TRBJ2-1; 11 bases align to TRBD2. From germline, CDR1 is DFQATT and CDR2 SNEGSKA (reference sequence). This CDR3 spans 15 amino acids. J lost 9 bases, V lost 7 bases, and 14 bases had no gene match. This chain's CDR3 is CSGSGTLAGGLEQFF. Written as DNA, the CDR3 is TGCAGTGGTAGTGGTACCTTAGCGGGGGGGCTTGAGCAGTTCTTC.

A single count supports this clone. CDR3 sequence reads: CASSRDRATNYGYTF. The CDR3 DNA sequence: TGTGCCAGTAGCCGGGACAGGGCCACTAACTATGGCTACACCTTC. This chain uses TRBV19 with TRBJ1-2; 9 nucleotides match TRBD1. V lost 6 bases to trimming and J lost 0 bases; unmatched junction nucleotides: 5. Germline CDR1 LNHDA, CDR2 SQIVND (reference sequence). The CDR3 runs to 15 residues.